One and the same sample provided the 19 T cell receptor beta chains below, sequenced in a study of T cell changes during pregnancy in multiple sclerosis. Generated by immunoSEQ multiplex PCR, the TCRdb table keeps only in-frame clones and is missing some. Of roughly 110,000 clones detected, around nine tenths appear once; the ten largest clones hold less than 2%. This material consisted of peripheral blood, taken in the third trimester of pregnancy. The receptors derive from a female donor with multiple sclerosis, enrolled in a pregnancy study.

This chain links TRBV7-9 with TRBJ1-5, with a possible D match to TRBD1 (5 bases). The germline V gene encodes CDR1 SEHNR and CDR2 FQNEAQ (reference sequence). The CDR3 extends over 13 amino acids. Trimming left V 6 bases short and J 7 bases short, with 13 bases between. CDR3 amino acids: CASRIRVSQPQHF. DNA for the CDR3: TGTGCCAGCAGGATCAGGGTAAGCCAGCCCCAGCATTTT.

This clone turned up a few times. This chain links TRBV4-1 with TRBJ1-6, with a tentative D call TRBD1 (5 bases). Germline V gene data show CDR1 as MGHRA and CDR2 as YSYEKL. The V end lost 0 bases, the J end lost 9 bases, and 18 bases lay between the germline ends. This CDR3 is built from 17 residues. The chain's CDR3 is CASSQDWGLLKGSPLHF. The DNA of the CDR3 is TGCGCCAGCAGCCAAGATTGGGGCCTCCTTAAGGGTTCACCCCTCCACTTT.

This sequence joins TRBV11-1 and TRBJ2-5; 9 positions agree with TRBD1. J gave up 5 bases and V 5 bases, and 9 bases lay outside the gene matches. Germline V CDR1 and CDR2: SGHAT, FQDESV (reference sequence). The CDR3 sequence is 15 residues long. CDR3 loop: CASSPQGAMGETQYF. CDR3 DNA: TGTGCCAGCAGCCCACAGGGGGCGATGGGGGAGACCCAGTACTTC.

The chain is built from TRBV9 and TRBJ2-5; D is perhaps TRBD1 (5 bases). Germline V gene sequence: CDR1 SGDLS, CDR2 YYNGEE. V was clipped by 3 bases and J by 5 bases, with 11 bases between them. There are 13 residues in the CDR3. The CDR3 loop is CASSGGGAETQYF. CDR3 in DNA: TGTGCCAGCAGCGGGGGCGGTGCGGAGACCCAGTACTTC.

The chain is built from TRBV19 and TRBJ1-3; 7 nucleotides line up with TRBD1. V shed 5 bases, J shed 0 bases, and the junction held 10 bases outside the gene matches. In germline, CDR1 is LNHDA, CDR2 SQIVND (reference sequence). The CDR3 totals 17 residues. The CDR3 DNA is TGTGCCAGTAGTCCGTGGGGACAGTTTTTCTCTGGAAACACCATATATTTT. Translation: CASSPWGQFFSGNTIYF.

This chain links TRBV7-9 with TRBJ2-2, with TRBD1 matching over 8 bases. The CDR3 spans 14 residues. CDR1 is SEHNR and CDR2 is FQNEAQ in the germline V gene (reference sequence). After removal of 5 bases from V and 6 bases from J, the junction contained 5 bases not matched to a gene. CDR3 sequence reads: CASSPRQGSGELFF. The CDR3 DNA is TGTGCCAGCAGCCCCCGACAGGGGTCCGGGGAGCTGTTTTTT.

The genes are TRBV7-9 and TRBJ2-7, with D possibly TRBD2 on 5 matching bases. V shed 5 bases and J shed 6 bases, with 11 bases lying between them. Per the germline V gene, CDR1 is SEHNR and CDR2 is FQNEAQ (reference sequence). This CDR3 region has 12 residues. Here the CDR3 reads CASSQTGFEQYF. The CDR3 coding sequence is TGTGCCAGCAGCCAAACGGGGTTCGAGCAGTACTTC.

The rearrangement joins TRBV19 to TRBJ1-6; possibly TRBD1 for D (6 bases). CDR3 length: 15 amino acids. Germline values: CDR1 LNHDA, CDR2 SQIVND (reference sequence). With 5 bases removed from V and 8 bases from J, the gap between germline ends came to 16 bases. The CDR3 reads CASSPRGGLDSPLHF. The CDR3 bases are TGTGCCAGTAGTCCTCGGGGGGGCCTGGATTCACCCCTCCACTTT.

This chain connects TRBV5-1 to TRBJ1-1; D is ambiguous. From germline, CDR1 is SGHRS and CDR2 YFSETQ. Trimming took 4 bases from V and 5 from J, leaving 12 bases between them. The CDR3 loop spans 13 amino acids. The CDR3 sequence: CASSKEMRTEAFF. In nucleotides, the CDR3 is TGCGCCAGCAGCAAGGAAATGCGGACTGAAGCTTTCTTT.

V and J are TRBV18 and TRBJ2-7; 8 positions agree with TRBD2. V was clipped by 2 bases and J by 0 bases; unmatched bases: 6. Germline CDR1 KGHSH, CDR2 LQKENI. CDR3 length equals 16 residues. The CDR3 DNA is TGTGCCAGCTCACCAATTAGCGGGACCAGCTCCTACGAGCAGTACTTC. Protein: CASSPISGTSSYEQYF.

This clone has just one count. The chain has TRBV5-4 and TRBJ2-4, with D uncertain. This CDR3 has 13 residues. V gave up 1 base and J gave up 6 bases, with 8 bases separating them. Germline assignment: CDR1 SGHNT and CDR2 YYREEE (reference sequence). CDR3 sequence reads: CASSLPPGNIQYF. The CDR3 DNA reads TGTGCCAGCAGCTTGCCCCCGGGAAACATTCAGTACTTC.

This chain joins TRBV7-9 and TRBJ2-2, with D possibly TRBD2 on 6 matching bases. There are 16 residues in the CDR3. Looked up from germline, CDR1 is SEHNR and CDR2 is FQNEAQ (reference sequence). Trimming cost V 8 bases and J 5 bases, with 21 bases left between them. This CDR3 is CASARPAPGGTGELFF. For the CDR3, the DNA is TGTGCCAGCGCACGGCCGGCCCCTGGGGGGACCGGGGAGCTGTTTTTT. The full variable domain, its missing parts supplied by reference TRBV7-9 and TRBJ2-2, is DTGVSQNPRHKITKRGQNVTFRCDPISEHNRLYWYRQTLGQGPEFLTYFQNEAQLEKSRLLSDRFSAERPKGSFSTLEIQRTEQGDSAMYLCASARPAPGGTGELFFGEGSRLTVL.

This chain links TRBV27 with TRBJ1-6, with 7 bases lining up with TRBD1. Germline lookup yields CDR1 MNHEY and CDR2 SMNVEV (reference sequence). The CDR3 is 15 residues long. After removal of 2 bases from V and 7 bases from J, the junction contained 5 bases not matched to a gene. The CDR3, as DNA: TGTGCCAGCAGTTTACGTACAGGGGAAAATTCACCCCTCCACTTT. Protein product: CASSLRTGENSPLHF.

This chain uses TRBV5-1 with TRBJ1-1; 10 bases match TRBD1. The CDR3 covers 15 residues. Germline V gene sequence: CDR1 SGHRS, CDR2 YFSETQ. Trimming removed 4 bases from V and 4 bases from J; junction bases left unmatched: 7. The CDR3 protein is CASSPLGTGVTEAFF. The CDR3 DNA follows: TGCGCCAGCAGCCCCTTAGGGACAGGGGTCACTGAAGCTTTCTTT.

The gene calls are TRBV5-1 and TRBJ2-5; D ambiguous. The CDR3 extends over 14 amino acids. Trimming stripped 2 bases from V and 2 bases from J, with 10 bases between. Per the germline V gene, CDR1 is SGHRS and CDR2 is YFSETQ. CDR3 DNA sequence: TGCGCCAGCAGCTTTCAAGCAATACAAGAGACCCAGTACTTC. Translation: CASSFQAIQETQYF.

Here the CDR3 reads CASSQRDSGEGDEQYF. Here the CDR3 DNA reads TGCGCCAGCAGCCAACGGGACAGTGGAGAAGGGGACGAGCAGTACTTC. The chain has TRBV4-1 and TRBJ2-7; 7 bases map to TRBD1. The CDR3 extends over 16 amino acids. The germline CDR1 and CDR2 sequences are MGHRA and YSYEKL. With 2 bases clipped from V and 5 bases from J, the junction kept 12 bases outside the gene matches.

The rearrangement joins TRBV9 to TRBJ1-1, with D tentatively TRBD1 (5 bases). The CDR3 consists of 13 residues. The V end lost 4 bases, the J end lost 5 bases, and 12 bases lay between the germline ends. From germline, CDR1 is SGDLS and CDR2 YYNGEE. CDR3 nucleotides: TGTGCCAGCAGCCCCAGGGTGGGTACTGAAGCTTTCTTT. Protein sequence: CASSPRVGTEAFF.

This sequence joins TRBV6-5 and TRBJ1-1; a weak D match, TRBD1 (6 bases). The length of the CDR3 is 13 residues. V was shortened by 6 bases and J by 8 bases, with 16 bases between the two germline ends. Germline-derived CDR1 and CDR2 are MNHEY and SVGAGI. The CDR3 DNA sequence: TGTGCCAGCAGAAAAAACAGGGCCGGGGAAGCTTTCTTT. This encodes CASRKNRAGEAFF.

This clone was picked up a small number of times. The rearrangement joins TRBV7-9 to TRBJ2-3; TRBD2 matches at 7 bases. CDR1 is SEHNR and CDR2 is FQNEAQ in the germline V gene (reference sequence). Germline trimming cut 5 bases from V and 4 bases from J; bases unmatched to any gene: 12. CDR3 length: 16 residues. The CDR3 spells CASSPRMGLAADTQYF. For the CDR3, the DNA is TGTGCCAGCAGCCCGAGGATGGGTCTAGCGGCAGATACGCAGTATTTT.